Sequencing of this T cell receptor beta chain was carried out in a study of CD8 T cells in ankylosing spondylitis. Broader study findings: Existing reports had already noted some motif variants in reactive arthritis synovial fluid and blood. CD8+ disease-linked clones were present at relatively low frequencies in blood. Significantly higher representation of disease-linked clones was reported for matched ankylosing spondylitis synovial fluid. Characteristic of ankylosing spondylitis blood, it appeared, was a TCR beta motif comprising eight highly homologous variants.

V lost 6 bases to trimming and J lost 0 bases, with 12 bases between them. Germline loops: CDR1 MNHEY, CDR2 SMNVEV (reference sequence). The CDR3 is made up of 15 amino acids. Of note for this clonotype: The target antigen is unknown.

The TCR beta libraries were generated through quantitative 5'-RACE incorporating molecular barcodes. TCRdb re-derived calls from the 5' RACE reads in MiXCR, one entry per CDR3 protein. The profile covers about 700,000 distinct CDR3 sequences, with 15% to 20% appearing a single time and around a fifth taken by the ten largest. The source material was blood, either unsorted or a sorted T cell fraction (not recorded which). This sequence originates from a male donor with ankylosing spondylitis. The V call is TRBV27, the J call TRBJ1-5, with D possibly being TRBD1 (6 bases). The CDR3: CASRLRGNSNQPQHF. The CDR3 nucleotides are TGTGCCAGCAGACTCAGGGGCAATAGCAATCAGCCCCAGCATTTT.